The 32 T cell receptor beta chains given below trace back to one sample, sequenced in a study of blood T cells in healthy people across ages. Primers used in a second PCR of about 6 to 11 cycles were a sample-barcoded 5' primer and a J-beta primer mix. Using its own MiXCR run on the 5' RACE reads, TCRdb lists one record per CDR3 protein. Among about 1.6 million distinct CDR3 sequences listed, roughly 30% were seen once. The sequencing sample was made of blood. Source of these receptors: a woman in her twenties or thirties in good health.

This rearrangement joins TRBV13 to TRBJ2-7; D possibly corresponds to TRBD2 (6 bases). CDR3 length equals 16 residues. Trimming took off 3 bases at V and 0 bases at J, with 15 bases between the two ends. The germline gives CDR1 PRHDT, CDR2 FYEKMQ (reference sequence). The CDR3 loop is CASSLRDSSDSYEQYF. Written as DNA, the CDR3 is TGTGCCAGCAGCTTGCGGGATAGCTCGGACTCCTACGAGCAGTACTTC. Combining the CDR3 with reference TRBV13 and TRBJ2-7 gives the whole variable domain AAGVIQSPRHLIKEKRETATLKCYPIPRHDTVYWYQQGPGQDPQFLISFYEKMQSDKGSIPDRFSAQQFSDYHSELNMSSLELGDSALYFCASSLRDSSDSYEQYFGPGTRLTVT.

J is TRBJ2-5 and V is TRBV27; tentatively, D is TRBD1 or TRBD2 (5 bases each). The V and J ends lost 5 bases and 2 bases respectively, with 12 bases between them. This CDR3 is built from 14 residues. CDR1 is MNHEY and CDR2 is SMNVEV in the germline V gene (reference sequence). Here the CDR3 DNA reads TGTGCCAGCAGTCGGTCCTGGGGGCAAGAGACCCAGTACTTC. It yields the protein CASSRSWGQETQYF.

This chain links TRBV7-2 with TRBJ1-2, with TRBD1 matching 7 bases. Unmatched junction bases numbered 9, after V lost 5 bases and J lost 0 bases. CDR3 length equals 16 residues. In germline, CDR1 is SGHTA, CDR2 FQGNSA. The CDR3 region is CASSGVWTGPNYGYTF. In DNA, the CDR3 is TGTGCCAGCAGCGGTGTATGGACAGGTCCTAACTATGGCTACACCTTC. The variable domain in full, with the rest retrieved from reference TRBV7-2 and TRBJ1-2, is GAGVSQSPSNKVTEKGKDVELRCDPISGHTALYWYRQSLGQGLEFLIYFQGNSAPDKSGLPSDRFSAERTGGSVSTLTIQRTQQEDSAVYLCASSGVWTGPNYGYTFGSGTRLTVV.

This clonotype was observed a few times. The chain uses TRBV6-5 and TRBJ2-3; 8 bases are shared with TRBD2. Germline V gene data show CDR1 as MNHEY and CDR2 as SVGAGI. Germline trimming cut 4 bases from V and 6 bases from J; bases unmatched to any gene: 9. This CDR3 is built from 15 residues. CDR3 region: CASSLAGPPSDTQYF. CDR3 coding DNA: TGTGCCAGCAGTTTAGCGGGACCACCGTCGGATACGCAGTATTTT.

This clonotype occurred a few times. The V gene is TRBV28, the J gene TRBJ2-7; 10 bases fit TRBD2. Germline CDR1 is MDHEN and CDR2 is SYDVKM. CDR3 length equals 17 residues. V gave up 1 base and J gave up 4 bases; unmatched junction bases: 10. The CDR3 protein is CASSLSHLAGVGYEQYF. CDR3 nucleotides: TGTGCCAGCAGTTTATCTCATCTAGCGGGAGTTGGATACGAGCAGTACTTC.

The J gene is TRBJ2-5, the V gene TRBV27; 9 bases fit TRBD1. The length of the CDR3 is 14 residues. J lost 4 bases, V lost 5 bases, and 5 bases had no gene match. The germline V gene has CDR1 MNHEY and CDR2 SMNVEV (reference sequence). Written as DNA, the CDR3 is TGTGCCAGCAGTGCTAACAGGGGGCTAGAGACCCAGTACTTC. This encodes CASSANRGLETQYF.

This chain links TRBV10-2 with TRBJ2-1; D gene uncertain. CDR3 length equals 16 residues. V gave up 0 bases and J gave up 2 bases, with 11 bases separating them. Looked up from germline, CDR1 is WSHSY and CDR2 is SAAADI. In DNA form, the CDR3 reads TGCGCCAGCAGTGAGTCTGGGGTGTTGGCCTACAATGAGCAGTTCTTC. This gives the protein CASSESGVLAYNEQFF.

Comment on this clonotype: A single base separates this from a much larger clone, so it may be a read error. The chain employs TRBV4-1 and TRBJ2-5; TRBD1 matches 8 bases. Germline V gene data show CDR1 as MGHRA and CDR2 as YSYEKL. CDR3 length: 16 residues. The CDR3 loop reads CASGQDIRDRLEEQYF. Written as DNA, the CDR3 is TGCGCCAGCGGCCAAGACATCCGGGACAGGTTGGAAGAGCAGTACTTC.

The rearrangement uses TRBV12-3 or TRBV12-4 and TRBJ2-1; 9 bases are a match to TRBD1. After removal of 5 bases from V and 6 bases from J, the junction contained 11 bases not matched to a gene. This CDR3 contains 16 residues. The CDR3 DNA reads as TGTGCCAGCAGTCCGTGGGACAGGGTGGATGGCAATGAGCAGTTCTTC. Its translation is CASSPWDRVDGNEQFF.

Many counts were recorded for this clonotype. The chain has TRBV25-1 and TRBJ2-5; D remains unclear. CDR3 length: 13 residues. V lost 5 bases and J lost 5, with 12 bases in between. The germline V gene encodes CDR1 MGHDK and CDR2 SYGVNS. The CDR3 DNA is TGTGCCAGCAGTATGCCCTCCCGGGAGACCCAGTACTTC. Translating gives CASSMPSRETQYF.

This rearrangement joins TRBV28 to TRBJ2-4; TRBD1 might be the D (6 bases). In germline, CDR1 is MDHEN, CDR2 SYDVKM. Trimming took 2 bases from V and 3 from J, leaving 14 bases between them. The CDR3 spans 16 residues. The CDR3 DNA follows: TGTGCCAGCAGTTTACCTGGGGGCACTCTCAAAAACATTCAGTACTTC. Residues: CASSLPGGTLKNIQYF.

In its sample, this clonotype was seen a few times. The chain combines TRBV7-9 with TRBJ1-2, with D possibly TRBD1 on 6 matching bases. V was pared by 4 bases and J by 8 bases, with 14 bases between. The V gene's germline CDR1 is SEHNR and CDR2 FQNEAQ (reference sequence). The CDR3 sequence is 13 residues long. The CDR3 DNA is TGTGCCAGCAGCTCAACAGGGTTTGTAGGCTACACCTTC. Its translation: CASSSTGFVGYTF. Together with reference TRBV7-9 and TRBJ1-2, the CDR3 gives the full variable domain: DTGVSQNPRHKITKRGQNVTFRCDPISEHNRLYWYRQTLGQGPEFLTYFQNEAQLEKSRLLSDRFSAERPKGSFSTLEIQRTEQGDSAMYLCASSSTGFVGYTFGSGTRLTVV.

This clonotype was counted at least ten times. The chain uses TRBV29-1 and TRBJ2-7; 7 nucleotides agree with TRBD1. The V gene end was trimmed by 7 bases and the J gene end by 3 bases; junction bases not matched to a gene: 6. Germline lookup yields CDR1 SQVTM and CDR2 ANQGSEA. The CDR3 extends over 12 amino acids. CDR3 nucleotides: TGCAGCGCCTCGACAGGGAACTACGAGCAGTACTTC. This gives the protein CSASTGNYEQYF.

This clonotype was found a few times. The V call is TRBV7-9, the J call TRBJ2-6; D is unresolved. Germline V lookup: CDR1 SEHNR, CDR2 FQNEAQ (reference sequence). CDR3 length: 13 residues. Trimming removed 2 bases from V and 6 bases from J, with 5 bases in between. The CDR3 DNA follows: TGTGCCAGCAGCTTAAACATGGCCAACGTCCTGACTTTC. As protein: CASSLNMANVLTF.

The chain is built from TRBV20-1 and TRBJ2-7, with a weak D call TRBD2 (5 bases). This CDR3 is 11 amino acids long. Germline V gene lookup returns CDR1 DFQATT and CDR2 SNEGSKA (reference sequence). The CDR3 DNA is TGCAGCTGCCGGGACTCCTACGAGCAGTACTTC. This codes for CSCRDSYEQYF.

This clonotype was seen a few times. The genes are TRBV27 and TRBJ2-7, with D possibly being TRBD2 (7 bases). Per germline, CDR1 MNHEY and CDR2 SMNVEV (reference sequence). The V gene lost 3 bases and the J gene lost 5 bases, with 20 bases spanning the gap. This CDR3 has 16 residues. The CDR3 reads CASSLRGGSLGHEQYF. In nucleotides, the CDR3 is TGTGCCAGCAGTTTGAGGGGGGGCTCCTTGGGCCACGAGCAGTACTTC.

The DNA for the CDR3 is TGCAGTGCTACCCACGGGGCTGAAGGAGGATCACCCCTCCACTTT. This gives the protein CSATHGAEGGSPLHF. The V call is TRBV20-1, the J call TRBJ1-6; TRBD1 might be the D (5 bases). Per germline, CDR1 DFQATT and CDR2 SNEGSKA (reference sequence). This CDR3 contains 15 residues. V lost 4 bases and J lost 10, with 20 bases in between.

This clonotype was recorded at least ten times. CDR3 loop: CSAIGRSRNEQFF. The CDR3 region has the DNA TGCAGTGCTATTGGTAGGTCTCGGAATGAGCAGTTCTTC. The rearrangement links TRBV20-1 to TRBJ2-1; the D is unclear. CDR3 size: 13 residues. Deletions cut 4 bases from V and 7 bases from J, with 14 bases between. From germline, CDR1 is DFQATT and CDR2 SNEGSKA (reference sequence).

The sample holds a few counts of this clonotype. This chain uses TRBV20-1 with TRBJ2-7; a possible D gene is TRBD2 (6 bases). Germline assignment: CDR1 DFQATT and CDR2 SNEGSKA (reference sequence). Between the trimmed V and J ends, which lost 0 bases and 3 bases, there was a span of 9 bases. The CDR3 covers 13 residues. The CDR3 DNA reads TGCAGTGCTAGAGACGGGAGTGTCTACGAGCAGTACTTC. Protein: CSARDGSVYEQYF.

The chain is built from TRBV6-1 and TRBJ1-5; the D gene is possibly TRBD1 (6 bases). From germline, CDR1 is MNHNS and CDR2 SASEGT. This CDR3 has 13 amino acids. The V end lost 6 bases, the J end lost 10 bases, and 16 bases lay between the germline ends. Here the CDR3 reads CASRDRERDPQHF. The CDR3 DNA sequence: TGTGCCAGCAGGGACAGAGAAAGGGATCCCCAGCATTTT.

This clonotype was counted between two and nine times. The J gene is TRBJ2-1, the V gene TRBV3-1; D is unresolved. V was trimmed by 1 base and J by 0 bases, leaving 13 bases between them. CDR1 is LGHDT, CDR2 YNNKEL, per germline (reference sequence). This CDR3 has 17 amino acids. The CDR3 sequence: CASSQGFDGSSYNEQFF. DNA of the CDR3: TGTGCCAGCAGCCAAGGGTTTGACGGCAGCTCCTACAATGAGCAGTTCTTC.

This chain joins TRBV29-1 and TRBJ1-2, with D unresolved. The V gene's germline CDR1 is SQVTM and CDR2 ANQGSEA. The CDR3 consists of 13 residues. V gave up 6 bases and J gave up 4 bases, with 15 bases separating them. In DNA, the CDR3 is TGCAGCGTGGAGGCAGGTCGAAGCTATGGCTACACCTTC. Translation: CSVEAGRSYGYTF.

The V gene is TRBV27, the J gene TRBJ1-1; TRBD1 matches 7 bases. This CDR3 spans 15 amino acids. The V segment lost 5 bases and the J segment 2 bases; nucleotides outside the gene matches: 8. CDR1 MNHEY and CDR2 SMNVEV come from the germline V gene (reference sequence). Written as DNA, the CDR3 is TGTGCCAGCAGTCCGTCGGGACAGAGAAACACTGAAGCTTTCTTT. Amino acid sequence: CASSPSGQRNTEAFF.

This clonotype was counted only a few times. This chain connects TRBV12-5 to TRBJ2-1, with a tentative D call TRBD2 (6 bases). Germline CDR1 is LGHNT and CDR2 is FRNRAP. The V and J ends lost 3 bases and 6 bases respectively, with 9 bases between them. This CDR3 region has 13 residues. DNA of the CDR3: TGTGCTAGTGGTTTTGGACTACTCAATGAGCAGTTCTTC. Its protein is CASGFGLLNEQFF.

This clonotype was found a few times. The CDR3 region has the DNA TGCGCCAGCAGCGCCGGGACAGGGATGGTAGGTGAGCAGTTCTTC. It is translated as CASSAGTGMVGEQFF. The chain is built from TRBV10-1 and TRBJ2-1, with 9 positions matching TRBD1. CDR1 WNHNN and CDR2 SYGVQD come from the germline V gene (reference sequence). J lost 9 bases, V lost 6 bases, and 12 bases had no gene match. The CDR3 extends over 15 amino acids.

This clonotype was picked up many times. The chain uses TRBV20-1 and TRBJ2-7, with D possibly matching TRBD2 (7 bases). V gave up 6 bases and J gave up 4 bases, with 19 bases separating them. The CDR3 extends over 14 amino acids. The germline V gene encodes CDR1 DFQATT and CDR2 SNEGSKA (reference sequence). The CDR3 region is CSASMRGPGYEQYF. DNA for the CDR3: TGCAGTGCCAGCATGCGGGGGCCAGGGTACGAGCAGTACTTC.

Concerning this clonotype: Sequence at one end of the junction differs from germline and may be a read error. The chain links TRBV6-2 or TRBV6-3 to TRBJ2-3, with D perhaps TRBD1 (7 bases). The germline CDR1 and CDR2 sequences are MNHEY and SVGEGT. The CDR3 is made up of 15 amino acids. In DNA form, the CDR3 reads TGTGTCAGCAGCCCTCAGGGGGGCAACACAGATACGCAGTATTTT. Its translation: CVSSPQGGNTDTQYF.

V and J are TRBV12-3 or TRBV12-4 and TRBJ1-4; TRBD1 might be the D (5 bases). Trimming left V 5 bases short and J 3 bases short, with 16 bases between. The CDR3 spans 16 residues. The CDR3, as DNA: TGTGCCAGCAGTCCAGAACCTAGGGACGCTAATGAAAAACTGTTTTTT. It is translated as CASSPEPRDANEKLFF.

There are a few counts of this clonotype. J is TRBJ2-7 and V is TRBV11-2, with 8 bases identical to TRBD2. CDR3 length: 17 residues. J lost 0 bases, V lost 2 bases, and 9 bases had no gene match. Looked up from germline, CDR1 is SGHAT and CDR2 is FQNNGV. This chain's CDR3 is CASSLTPGGRISYEQYF. The DNA of the CDR3 is TGTGCCAGCAGCTTAACCCCTGGCGGGAGGATCTCCTACGAGCAGTACTTC.

The CDR3 region has the DNA TGTGCCAGCAGTCGCCCTATCATTAGCGGGAGAGGGGATGAGCAGTTCTTC. This codes for CASSRPIISGRGDEQFF. The chain uses TRBV27 and TRBJ2-1, with 9 bases lining up with TRBD2. With V trimmed by 5 bases and J by 8 bases, 16 bases remained unmatched. Germline V lookup: CDR1 MNHEY, CDR2 SMNVEV (reference sequence). CDR3 length equals 17 residues.

The chain is built from TRBV18 and TRBJ1-2, with TRBD1 identical over 9 bases. The germline V gene has CDR1 KGHSH and CDR2 LQKENI. J lost 0 bases, V lost 1 base, and 9 bases had no gene match. The CDR3 extends over 18 amino acids. The CDR3 sequence: CASSPQRTGTGSNYGYTF. Here the CDR3 DNA reads TGTGCCAGCTCACCACAGAGGACCGGGACAGGGTCTAACTATGGCTACACCTTC. Combining the CDR3 with reference TRBV18 and TRBJ1-2 gives the whole variable domain NAGVMQNPRHLVRRRGQEARLRCSPMKGHSHVYWYRQLPEEGLKFMVYLQKENIIDESGMPKERFSAEFPKEGPSILRIQQVVRGDSAAYFCASSPQRTGTGSNYGYTFGSGTRLTVV.

This clonotype was recorded many times. The rearrangement uses TRBV29-1 and TRBJ2-3; D gene ambiguous. CDR3 length equals 11 residues. Germline V gene data show CDR1 as SQVTM and CDR2 as ANQGSEA. Trimming shortened V by 3 bases and J by 5 bases, and 6 bases separated the two germline ends. The CDR3 region has the DNA TGCAGCGTTGACCGTGAAGATACGCAGTATTTT. Its protein is CSVDREDTQYF.